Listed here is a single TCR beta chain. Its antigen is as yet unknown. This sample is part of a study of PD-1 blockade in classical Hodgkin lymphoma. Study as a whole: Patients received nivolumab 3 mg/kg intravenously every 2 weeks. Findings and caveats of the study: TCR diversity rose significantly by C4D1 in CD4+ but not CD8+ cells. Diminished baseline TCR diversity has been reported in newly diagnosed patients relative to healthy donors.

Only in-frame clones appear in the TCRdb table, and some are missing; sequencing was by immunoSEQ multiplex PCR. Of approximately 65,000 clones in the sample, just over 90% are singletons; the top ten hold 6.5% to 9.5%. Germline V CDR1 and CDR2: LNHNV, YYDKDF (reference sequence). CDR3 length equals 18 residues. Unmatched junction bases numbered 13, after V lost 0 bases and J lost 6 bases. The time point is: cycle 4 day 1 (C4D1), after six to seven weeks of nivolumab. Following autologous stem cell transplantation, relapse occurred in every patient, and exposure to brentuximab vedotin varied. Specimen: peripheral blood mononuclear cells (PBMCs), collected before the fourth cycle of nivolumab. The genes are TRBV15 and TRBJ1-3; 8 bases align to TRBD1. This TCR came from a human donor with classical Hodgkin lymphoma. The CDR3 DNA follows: TGTGCCACCAGCAGAGACCGGGGGCCGGGACAGGACCTAAACACCATATATTTT. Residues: CATSRDRGPGQDLNTIYF. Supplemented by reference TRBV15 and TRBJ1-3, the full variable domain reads DAMVIQNPRYQVTQFGKPVTLSCSQTLNHNVMYWYQQKSSQAPKLLFHYYDKDFNNEADTPDNFQSRRPNTSFCFLDIRSPGLGDTAMYLCATSRDRGPGQDLNTIYFGEGSWLTVV.